Listed below are T cell receptor beta chains from one sample, sequenced in a study of shared clonotypes between healthy human individuals. The repertoire was sequenced with immunoSEQ multiplex PCR; TCRdb's copy has only in-frame clones and lacks some. The data hold about 600,000 clones, with about 80% observed a single time. Sequenced: PBMCs. The origin of the receptors is a woman aged 40 to 49 in good health. Some clones in this sample may be carry-over from other donors' samples. CDR3s include the opening cysteine and the closing phenylalanine or tryptophan. D genes are given only for firm matches. Clone size is not always given. Where it is, it says once, few, many or a class for expanded clones.

d_gene | j_gene | len | abundance | v_gene | CDR3nt | CDR3aa
- | TRBJ2-7 | 14 | - | TRBV9 | TGTGCCAGCAGCGTAGATCACACCCCGGGCGAGCAGTACTTC | CASSVDHTPGEQYF
TRBD2 | TRBJ2-7 | 15 | - | TRBV6-5 | TGTGCCAGCAGTTACAGCCAGCGGGAGTCCTACGAGCAGTACTTC | CASSYSQRESYEQYF
TRBD2 | TRBJ2-7 | 14 | - | TRBV18 | TGTGCCAGCTCACCACAACTAGCGGGGGACGAGCAGTACTTC | CASSPQLAGDEQYF
TRBD1 | TRBJ2-7 | 14 | - | TRBV28 | TGTGCCAGCCAAACCGGACAGGGCCAATACGAGCAGTACTTC | CASQTGQGQYEQYF
- | TRBJ2-3 | 14 | - | TRBV4-3 | TGCGCCAGCAGCCTTGGGACCTACACAGATACGCAGTATTTT | CASSLGTYTDTQYF
- | TRBJ1-4 | 16 | many | TRBV27 | TGTGCCAGCACTCTTTGGACAGCGGGAATAGATGAAAAACTGTTTTTT | CASTLWTAGIDEKLFF
- | TRBJ1-1 | 13 | many | TRBV25-1 | TGTGCCAGCACCCCCCTGGGGGCAGGTGAAGCTTTCTTT | CASTPLGAGEAFF
TRBD1 | TRBJ1-1 | 14 | - | TRBV5-1 | TGCGCCAGCAGCACAGGACAGGGGAACACTGAAGCTTTCTTT | CASSTGQGNTEAFF
TRBD1 | TRBJ1-5 | 17 | - | TRBV27 | TGTGCCAGCAGTTTGGGCACTATTGGGACAGGCAATCAGCCCCAGCATTTT | CASSLGTIGTGNQPQHF
- | TRBJ1-5 | 16 | - | TRBV7-8 | TGTGCCAGCAGCTTAGGTTGGGGCAATAGCAATCAGCCCCAGCATTTT | CASSLGWGNSNQPQHF
TRBD2 | TRBJ2-1 | 20 | - | TRBV13 | TGTGCCAGCAGCTTAGCCCGGTGGGCTAGCGGGAGAGTCGACTACAATGAGCAGTTCTTC | CASSLARWASGRVDYNEQFF
- | TRBJ2-3 | 14 | - | TRBV30 | TGTGCCTGGAGCAGGGCCCACAACACAGATACGCAGTATTTT | CAWSRAHNTDTQYF
- | TRBJ1-2 | 14 | - | TRBV7-2 | TGTGCCAGCAGCCCGATCGGACGAGGCTATGGCTGCACCTTC | CASSPIGRGYGCTF
TRBD2 | TRBJ2-7 | 13 | - | TRBV29-1 | TGCAGCGTTGGGGGGGGGACCTCCTACGAGCAGTACTTC | CSVGGGTSYEQYF
- | TRBJ2-5 | 15 | - | TRBV5-4 | TGTGCCAGCAGCGCCGGGACACCGGTCGGAGAGACCCAGTACTTC | CASSAGTPVGETQYF
TRBD2 | TRBJ2-1 | 14 | - | TRBV5-1 | TGCGCCAGCACCTTGGGACTAGAGGGCAATGAGCAGTTCTTC | CASTLGLEGNEQFF
- | TRBJ2-7 | 15 | - | TRBV21-1 | TGTGCCAGCAGCACCAGACTAGCGGATCTCTACGAGCAGTACTTC | CASSTRLADLYEQYF
TRBD2 | TRBJ2-2 | 17 | - | TRBV5-1 | TGCGCCAGCAGCGGGACCGCTAGCGGGAGATTCAGCGGGGAGCTGTTTTTT | CASSGTASGRFSGELFF
TRBD2 | TRBJ2-1 | 13 | few | TRBV19 | TGTGCCAGTAGTATAGGTAGGGAGGGGGAGCAGTTCTTC | CASSIGREGEQFF
- | TRBJ2-1 | 14 | - | TRBV9 | TGTGCCAGCAGCGTTTCCCAAAGGGGCAATGAGCAGTTCTTC | CASSVSQRGNEQFF
- | TRBJ2-4 | 15 | - | TRBV28 | TGTGCCAGCAGTCCCTGGACAGCGGGCGAAAACATTCAGTACTTC | CASSPWTAGENIQYF
TRBD1 | TRBJ2-7 | 14 | - | TRBV28 | TGTGCCAGCAGATCACAGGGGTCCCTTTACGAGCAGTACTTC | CASRSQGSLYEQYF
- | TRBJ2-7 | 14 | - | TRBV7-8 | TGTGCCAGCAGCTTAGGTTTGGAGGGGTTCGAGCAGTACTTC | CASSLGLEGFEQYF
- | TRBJ1-1 | 15 | few | TRBV9 | TGTGCCAGCAGCGAGTGGGACGGCCCTAACACTGAAGCTTTCTTT | CASSEWDGPNTEAFF
- | TRBJ2-2 | 16 | - | TRBV5-1 | TGCGCCAGCAGCTTGTCGTCGGGTGCGAACACCGGGGAGCTGTTTTTT | CASSLSSGANTGELFF
- | TRBJ2-5 | 15 | - | TRBV18 | TGTGCCAGCTCACCACCGTCGACAGTGGGGGGAACCCAGTACTTC | CASSPPSTVGGTQYF
- | TRBJ1-1 | 16 | - | TRBV7-2 | TGTGCCAGCACGGGGGGCACTAGAACCGCGAACACTGAAGCTTTCTTT | CASTGGTRTANTEAFF
- | TRBJ2-1 | 15 | - | TRBV7-3 | TGTGCCAGCAGCTTAACTGGGGTGGGTCACAATGAGCAGTTCTTC | CASSLTGVGHNEQFF
TRBD2 | TRBJ2-1 | 17 | - | TRBV4-2 | TGTGCCAGCAGCCCGGGACTACTACCTAGCTCCTACAATGAGCAGTTCTTC | CASSPGLLPSSYNEQFF
TRBD1 | TRBJ1-5 | 18 | - | TRBV15 | TGTGCCACCAGCAGAGACATGGCCGGGACAGGGTTAGGTCAGCCCCAGCATTTT | CATSRDMAGTGLGQPQHF
- | TRBJ2-3 | 12 | - | TRBV29-1 | TGCAGCGTTGAAGACTGGGGGGATACGCAGTATTTT | CSVEDWGDTQYF
- | TRBJ1-2 | 12 | - | TRBV7-2 | TGTGCCAGCAGCCTTTTAGGCGATGGCTACACCTTC | CASSLLGDGYTF
- | TRBJ2-5 | 13 | - | TRBV10-3 | TGTGCCATAAAGGGACACGGCCAAGAGACCCAGTACTTC | CAIKGHGQETQYF
- | TRBJ2-5 | 16 | once | TRBV15 | TGTGCCACCAGCGGAGGACTCCGTCCTGCAGAAGTGGCCCAGTACTTC | CATSGGLRPAEVAQYF
- | TRBJ2-5 | 14 | few | TRBV19 | TGTGCCAGTAGCCAGACTCTGGCCGGGGAGACCCAGTACTTC | CASSQTLAGETQYF
- | TRBJ2-7 | 14 | - | TRBV6-1 | TGTGCCAGCAGTGAAGTTGGTCTCTCCTACGAGCAGTACTTC | CASSEVGLSYEQYF
TRBD2 | TRBJ2-3 | 13 | - | TRBV9 | TGTGCCAGCAATCGGGAGGCCACAGATACGCAGTATTTT | CASNREATDTQYF
TRBD1 | TRBJ2-5 | 16 | - | TRBV9 | TGTGCCAGCAGCGGAATCAAACCGGGACAGAAAGAGACCCAGTACTTC | CASSGIKPGQKETQYF
- | TRBJ2-7 | 15 | few | TRBV6-5 | TGTGCCAGCAGTTACGTGCTCACCCACCCCGACGAGCAGTACTTC | CASSYVLTHPDEQYF
- | TRBJ2-1 | 13 | - | TRBV7-2 | TGTGCCAGCAGCTTTAATTCCTACAATGAGCAGTTCTTC | CASSFNSYNEQFF
- | TRBJ1-5 | 15 | - | TRBV15 | TGTGCCACCAGCAGAGATCGTACAGTCAATCAGCCCCAGCATTTT | CATSRDRTVNQPQHF
- | TRBJ2-7 | 15 | - | TRBV15 | TGTGCCACCAGCCCAGTCCAGGTTAACTCCTACGAGCAGTACTTC | CATSPVQVNSYEQYF
- | TRBJ1-1 | 13 | few | TRBV30 | TGTGCCTGGAGGCAGGGTGTATGGACTGAAGCTTTCTTT | CAWRQGVWTEAFF
- | TRBJ2-2 | 13 | - | TRBV2 | TGTGCCAGCACCCCCAGAAACACCGGGGAGCTGTTTTTT | CASTPRNTGELFF
- | TRBJ2-7 | 13 | - | TRBV28 | TGTGCCAGCAAAAGCCCCACCGGCTACGAGCAGTACTTC | CASKSPTGYEQYF
- | TRBJ1-3 | 14 | - | TRBV7-3 | TGTGCCAGCAGCCCCGGGGGGGCTGGAAACACCATATATTTT | CASSPGGAGNTIYF
- | TRBJ1-1 | 12 | few | TRBV28 | TGTGCCAGCACTGGGGCTAACACTGAAGCTTTCTTT | CASTGANTEAFF
TRBD2 | TRBJ2-7 | 14 | - | TRBV10-3 | TGTGCCATCAGTGAGGGCAGCGGGATGGGCGAGCAGTACTTC | CAISEGSGMGEQYF
- | TRBJ2-5 | 13 | - | TRBV6-5 | TGTGCCAGCAGCCGACAGGCATTAGAGACCCAGTACTTC | CASSRQALETQYF
- | TRBJ1-4 | 16 | - | TRBV5-1 | TGCGCCAGCAGCTTGGCCGCTGGACCCCCAAGTGAAAAACTGTTTTTT | CASSLAAGPPSEKLFF
- | TRBJ1-1 | 16 | - | TRBV11-1 | TGTGCCAGCAGCTTAGGGGCAGAAGCTTTGAACACTGAAGCTTTCTTT | CASSLGAEALNTEAFF
TRBD1 | TRBJ2-1 | 17 | - | TRBV2 | TGTGCCAGCAGTGAAGCGGGTCCGGGACAGGTTTACAATGAGCAGTTCTTC | CASSEAGPGQVYNEQFF